This T cell receptor (beta chain) comes out of a study of blood T cell repertoires in COVID-19 (dated by TCRdb to the early 2020s). For the study in its entirety: The collaborator samples originated in the United States, Italy and Spain and spanned the acute and convalescent phases of COVID-19. The prospective study material was composed of cDNA or gDNA derived from T cells, B-cell-depleted T cells, or PBMCs. The dataset comprised deeply sampled blood TCRbeta repertoires from subjects exposed to, actively infected with, or recovered from COVID-19. The repertoires were made available in a free public database intended to serve as a resource for research on the immune response to SARS-CoV-2. Samples were obtained from the ongoing ImmuneRACE study (first 160 participants) and from over 1,000 subjects provided by 6 global collaborators. A de-identified subject ID, COVID-19 status, age in years and sex were almost always included in the sample metadata. Where available, HLA class I and class II types were taken from metadata supplied by the sample provider and were not determined by assay-based typing.

TCRbeta CDR3 regions were amplified from genomic DNA using the immunoSEQ Assay, a bias-controlled multiplex PCR. The paper's data handling went like this. The number of nucleated cells in each sample was estimated by amplification of reference gene primers within the assay. To quantify the absolute abundance of each unique TCRbeta CDR3 rearrangement, sequence reads were collapsed and filtered. For each sample, productive Simpson clonality was calculated as the square root of Simpson's diversity index over productive rearrangements. TCRdb obtained this table from immuneACCESS and retained in-frame rearrangements with V and J assigned. These tables miss some clones; where compared with another copy, unresolved V genes account for less than half of the shortfall, and the remainder is unexplained. The D gene and trimming were derived from the DNA, and the V and J assignments and clone size from that table. This sample comprises some 200,000 clones, around nine tenths of them detected only once. The top ten clonotypes cover 18% of the sample.

As concerns this clone: Its antigen remains unidentified. No base quality information exists; no much larger clone differs at one position. Within the sample, other DNA sequences also encode this same CDR3.

Overall study outcomes, separate from this receptor: The amount of clinical and demographic metadata varied by source and participant and was provided uncurated.

V is pruned by 0 bases and J by 3 bases, leaving 5 bases of the junction without a gene match. CDR1 and CDR2 are read off the germline V gene (reference sequence) as SGHNT and YYREEE. The CDR3 holds 16 amino acids from the cysteine to the phenylalanine. Solely the CDR3 DNA is kept, with 48 bases framed from the first base. One collaborating source in Seattle enrolled patients while the patients were actively infected and followed the patients over time throughout the course of disease. Whole blood was collected in K2EDTA tubes by collaborating institutions according to the institutions' own protocols. For TCRbeta analysis, collaborator samples were shipped as frozen whole blood, as isolated PBMCs, or as DNA extracted from either sample type.

Sequenced sample: peripheral blood. The origin of this receptor is a man between 50 and 59 years old with COVID-19, enrolled during active disease. The V and J genes are TRBV5-4 and TRBJ2-1; 8 junctional bases match TRBD2. In nucleotide form, the sequence is TGTGCCAGCAGCTTGGGCGCTAGCGGGTACTACAATGAGCAGTTCTTC. This encodes CASSLGASGYYNEQFF.